This T cell receptor (beta chain) was recorded in a study of identical twins. As to this clonotype: Its antigen is not identified.

J gave up 0 bases and V 4 bases, and 4 bases lay outside the gene matches. Germline V CDR1 and CDR2: SGDLS, YYNGEE. The length of the CDR3 is 17 residues. Study conclusions and caveats: Within cord blood, abundant beta clonotypes carried fewer insertions, but memory repertoires showed no such trend. The models systematically underestimated how much out-of-frame TCR alpha was shared in monozygotic twins. Out-of-frame alpha sequences that twins shared showed excess low generation probability.

TCRdb re-analysed the 5' RACE reads in MiXCR, keeping a single row per CDR3 protein. The data show roughly 1,500,000 distinct CDR3 sequences, roughly a third seen once. Sequenced: cord blood. The V gene is TRBV9, the J gene TRBJ2-3; 14 nucleotides line up with TRBD2. The receptor was isolated from a newborn girl in good health. The CDR3 nucleotides are TGTGCCAGCAGCCGACTAGCGGGGGGGCATAGCACAGATACGCAGTATTTT. Residues: CASSRLAGGHSTDTQYF.